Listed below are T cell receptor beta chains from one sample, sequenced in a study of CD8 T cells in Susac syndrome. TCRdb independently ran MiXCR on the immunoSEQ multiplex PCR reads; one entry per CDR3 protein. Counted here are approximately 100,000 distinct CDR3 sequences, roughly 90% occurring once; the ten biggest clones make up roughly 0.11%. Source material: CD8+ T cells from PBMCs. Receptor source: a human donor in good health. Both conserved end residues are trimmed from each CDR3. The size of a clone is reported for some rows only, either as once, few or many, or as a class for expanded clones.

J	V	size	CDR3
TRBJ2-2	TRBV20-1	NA	SAPRRDTGELF
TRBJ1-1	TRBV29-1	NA	SVGGTEAF
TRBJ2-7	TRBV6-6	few	ASSHEGAGSYEQY
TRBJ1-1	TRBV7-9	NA	ASSGRQGLFLDTEAF
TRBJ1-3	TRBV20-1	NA	SALTGTGNTIY
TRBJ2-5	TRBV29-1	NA	SVEALAGGMNQETQY
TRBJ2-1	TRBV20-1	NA	SAIASVSNEQF
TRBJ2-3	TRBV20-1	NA	SARSTSGGPTDTQY
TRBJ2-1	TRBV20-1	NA	SARHAGQTNEQF
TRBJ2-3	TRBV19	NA	ASRTSDRGLGDTQY
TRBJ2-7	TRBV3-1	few	ASSQVYEQY
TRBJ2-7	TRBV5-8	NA	ASSLVGGAYLEQY
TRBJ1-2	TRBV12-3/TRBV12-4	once	ASSLRHQDRGVRGYT
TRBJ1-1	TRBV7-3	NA	ASSATGVNTEAF
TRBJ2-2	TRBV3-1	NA	ASSQGQGQAGELF
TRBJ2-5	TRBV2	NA	ASRGIRLAVTYQETQY
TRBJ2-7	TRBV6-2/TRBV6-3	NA	ASKGERDHSYEQY
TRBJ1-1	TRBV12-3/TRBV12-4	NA	ASRREQVTEAF
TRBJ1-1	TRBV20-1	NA	TWGAGGTEAF
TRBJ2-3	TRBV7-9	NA	ASSHQYATDTQY